Reported below is one T cell receptor beta chain. What it recognizes is unknown. Using its own MiXCR run on the 5' RACE reads, TCRdb lists one record per CDR3 protein. The sample records some 1,700,000 distinct CDR3 sequences, about 32% being singletons. This entry belongs to a study of identical twins. General study findings and limits: Potential partial confounding of zero-insertion analyses by invariant MAIT and iNKT cells was noted. Fewer insertions marked abundant cord blood beta clonotypes; young adult naive trended weakly, memory not at all.

Per germline, CDR1 MDHEN and CDR2 SYDVKM. Trimming left V 4 bases short and J 11 bases short, with 14 bases between. The CDR3 length is 12 residues. Sequenced: cord blood. This clonotype originated in a newborn girl in good health. The genes are TRBV28 and TRBJ2-5, with D possibly matching TRBD2 (6 bases). The chain's CDR3 is CASSSAGFEQYF. The CDR3 region has the DNA TGTGCCAGCAGTTCCGCGGGGTTTGAGCAGTACTTC.